One T cell receptor beta chain is described in this entry. This record comes from a study of blood T cell repertoires in COVID-19. Seattle cases were enrolled at active infection and followed longitudinally. The method was immunoSEQ multiplex PCR; TCRdb's version includes in-frame clones alone and lacks a portion of them. The data show some 62,000 clones, 85% to 90% seen once. This TCR came from a woman between 55 and 75 years old with COVID-19, enrolled during active disease. Sequencing was carried out using peripheral blood.

In DNA, the CDR3 is TGTGCCAGCAGCTTAATGGGCAATCAAGAGACCCAGTACTTC. Its protein is CASSLMGNQETQYF. The chain couples TRBV11-3 to TRBJ2-5; no firm D call. V gave up 2 bases and J gave up 2 bases, with 9 bases separating them. Per the germline V gene, CDR1 is SGHNT and CDR2 is YENEEA. This CDR3 has 14 residues. The full variable domain, with the rest looked up from reference TRBV11-3 and TRBJ2-5, is EAGVVQSPRYKIIEKKQPVAFWCNPISGHNTLYWYLQNLGQGPELLIRYENEEAVDDSQLPKDRFSAERLKGVDSTLKIQPAELGDSAVYLCASSLMGNQETQYFGPGTRLLVL.